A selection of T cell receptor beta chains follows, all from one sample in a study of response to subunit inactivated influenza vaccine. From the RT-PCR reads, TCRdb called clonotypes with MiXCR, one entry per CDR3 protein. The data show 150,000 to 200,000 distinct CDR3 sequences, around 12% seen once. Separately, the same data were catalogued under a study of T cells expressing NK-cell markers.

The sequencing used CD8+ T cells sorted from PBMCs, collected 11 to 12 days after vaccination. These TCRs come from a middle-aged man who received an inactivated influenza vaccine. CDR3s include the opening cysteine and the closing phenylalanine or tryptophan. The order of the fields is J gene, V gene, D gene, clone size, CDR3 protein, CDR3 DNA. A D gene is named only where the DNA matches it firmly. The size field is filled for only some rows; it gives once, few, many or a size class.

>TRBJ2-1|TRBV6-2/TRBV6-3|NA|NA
CASIMPGAYNEQFF
TGTGCCAGCATCATGCCGGGGGCATACAATGAGCAGTTCTTC
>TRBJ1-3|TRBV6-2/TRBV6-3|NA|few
CASSYRQGPGNTIYF
TGTGCCAGCAGTTACCGGCAGGGACCTGGAAACACCATATATTTT
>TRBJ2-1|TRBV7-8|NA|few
CASRTTHEQFF
TGTGCCAGCAGAACAACCCATGAGCAGTTCTTC
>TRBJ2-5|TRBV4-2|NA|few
CASSQTLLRHPQETQYF
TGTGCCAGCAGCCAGACCCTTCTACGCCACCCTCAAGAGACCCAGTACTTC
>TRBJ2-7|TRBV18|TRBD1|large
CASSTGVGSYEQYF
TGTGCCAGCTCCACAGGGGTAGGCTCCTACGAGCAGTACTTC
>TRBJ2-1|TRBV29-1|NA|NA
CSVEPGSYNEQFF
TGCAGCGTTGAGCCGGGAAGCTACAATGAGCAGTTCTTC
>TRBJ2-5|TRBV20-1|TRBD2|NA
CSARDSTSGRPQYF
TGCAGTGCTAGAGATTCCACTAGCGGGAGGCCCCAGTACTTC
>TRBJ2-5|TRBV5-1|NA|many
CASSLALRAQETQYF
TGCGCCAGCAGCTTGGCCCTGCGGGCCCAAGAGACCCAGTACTTC
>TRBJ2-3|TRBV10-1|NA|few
CASSDGLRTDTQYF
TGCGCCAGCAGTGACGGCCTTCGGACAGATACGCAGTATTTT
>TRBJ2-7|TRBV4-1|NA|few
CASSQILDGSYEQYF
TGCGCCAGCAGCCAAATATTGGACGGCTCCTACGAGCAGTACTTC
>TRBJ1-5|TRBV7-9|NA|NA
CASSLGSGNQPQHF
TGTGCCAGCAGCTTAGGCTCTGGCAATCAGCCCCAGCATTTT
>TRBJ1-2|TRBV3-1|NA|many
CASSPEARDYGYTF
TGTGCCAGCAGCCCCGAAGCCAGGGACTATGGCTACACCTTC
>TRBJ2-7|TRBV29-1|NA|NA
CSVEDRVYEQYF
TGCAGCGTTGAAGATCGAGTCTACGAGCAGTACTTC
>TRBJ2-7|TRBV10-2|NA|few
CASSVGFGVEQYF
TGCGCCAGCAGTGTGGGATTTGGGGTGGAGCAGTACTTC
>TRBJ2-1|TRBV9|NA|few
CASSVADGGGWYNEQFF
TGTGCCAGCAGCGTAGCGGATGGGGGGGGCTGGTACAATGAGCAGTTCTTC
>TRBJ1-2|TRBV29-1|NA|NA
CSVEGDHGYTF
TGCAGCGTTGAGGGCGATCATGGCTACACCTTC
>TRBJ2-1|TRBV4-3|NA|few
CASSQTPRTYNEQFF
TGCGCCAGCAGTCAGACCCCTAGGACCTACAATGAGCAGTTCTTC
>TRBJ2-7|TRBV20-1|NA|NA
CSAHHEGPSYEQYF
TGCAGTGCTCATCATGAGGGACCCTCCTACGAGCAGTACTTC
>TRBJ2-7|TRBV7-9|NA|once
CASSQAGTPASSEQYF
TGTGCCAGCAGCCAAGCCGGGACACCCGCATCCTCCGAGCAGTACTTC
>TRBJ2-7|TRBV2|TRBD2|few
CASGHTSGGSYEQYF
TGTGCCAGCGGCCATACTAGCGGGGGTTCCTACGAGCAGTACTTC
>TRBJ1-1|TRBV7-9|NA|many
CASSSQAPEMNTEAFF
TGTGCCAGCAGCTCCCAAGCCCCAGAGATGAACACTGAAGCTTTCTTT
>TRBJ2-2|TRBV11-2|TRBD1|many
CASSLTGVEYSGELFF
TGTGCCAGCAGCTTGACAGGGGTAGAGTATTCCGGGGAGCTGTTTTTT
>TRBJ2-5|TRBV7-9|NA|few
CASSSWDGSSQETQYF
TGTGCCAGCAGTAGTTGGGACGGCAGTAGTCAAGAGACCCAGTACTTC
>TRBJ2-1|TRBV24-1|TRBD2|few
CATSDWTSGDNEQFF
TGTGCCACCAGTGACTGGACTAGCGGGGACAATGAGCAGTTCTTC